The subject of this entry is one TCR beta chain. Libraries were prepared by immunoSEQ multiplex PCR; TCRdb keeps only in-frame clonotypes and omits some of them. The table includes 90,000 or so clones, roughly 90% detected once. This CDR3 region has 16 residues. V was clipped by 2 bases and J by 7 bases; unmatched bases: 9. Germline assignment: CDR1 GTSNPN and CDR2 SVGIG (reference sequence). The data originate from a study of PD-L1 blockade in urothelial cancer. As for time point: pretreatment peripheral blood. Sample: PBMCs, taken around atezolizumab (anti-PD-L1) treatment. The TCR sequence derives from a woman over 75 with urothelial cancer. This rearrangement joins TRBV30 to TRBJ2-1, with 12 bases that match TRBD2. The CDR3 DNA is TGTGCCTGGAGTCGTTATCTAGCGGGAGGGCTTAATGAGCAGTTCTTC. Protein: CAWSRYLAGGLNEQFF.